This TCR beta chain emerged from a study of spatial heterogeneity in lung cancer. Study-wide background: TCR and UMI combinations that were unique each appeared, on average, more than ten times in raw reads. Study conclusions and caveats: There were more appearances of ubiquitous expanded tumor TCRs in blood at resection than at follow-up.

Concerning this clonotype: Its antigen is unidentified.

Time point defined: sample taken at primary tumor resection. Tumor, nontumor lung or frozen PBMC supplied whole RNA that was sequenced unsorted. The CDR3 sequence is 14 residues long. V was trimmed by 0 bases and J by 3 bases, leaving 6 bases between them. Germline loops: CDR1 LNHDA, CDR2 SQIVND (reference sequence). TCR cDNA molecules each carried a unique molecular identifier. TCRdb re-called the 5' RACE reads through MiXCR, storing one row per CDR3 protein. The sample carries around 40,000 distinct CDR3 sequences, under 7% recorded once. V and J are TRBV19 and TRBJ1-5; D remains unclear. Sequenced here: PBMCs, sampled at surgery. The sequence was collected from a male donor with early-stage non-small cell lung cancer. The CDR3 DNA reads as TGTGCCAGTAGTATAGACCAGGCCAATCAGCCCCAGCATTTT. Translated, it gives CASSIDQANQPQHF.